The clone carrying this T cell receptor beta chain was recorded at least ten times. Original data processing: It was from reference gene primer amplification that nucleated cell counts were estimated. Repertoires were generated with immunoSEQ multiplex PCR, while TCRdb's copy carries only in-frame clones and drops some. V, J and clone size are those of that table, while D and trimming were read from the DNA. The sample lists approximately 110,000 clones, roughly 84% occurring once. The data were taken from a study of blood T cell repertoires in COVID-19. Looking at the study overall: Samples representing acute and convalescent COVID-19 were sourced from the United States, Italy and Spain. PBMCs, B-cell-depleted T cells, or T cells provided the cDNA or gDNA that made up the material.

The sequence was obtained from a man aged 35-49 years with acute or convalescent COVID-19. Sequencing used peripheral blood.

CDR3 DNA: TGTGCCACCAGTGATTTTGGGACTACAGGCGAGCAGTACTTC. As protein: CATSDFGTTGEQYF. This chain uses TRBV24-1 with TRBJ2-7, with 7 bases matching TRBD2. The germline gives CDR1 KGHDR, CDR2 SFDVKD. V dropped 1 base and J dropped 6; count of bases not matched to a gene: 5. The length of the CDR3 is 14 residues.